This T cell receptor (beta chain) was retrieved from a study of blood T cell repertoires in COVID-19. In the original analysis: It was from reference gene primer amplification that nucleated cell counts were estimated. Clones were read by immunoSEQ multiplex PCR, and TCRdb kept only the in-frame ones, dropping some. That table is the source of V, J and clone size, and D and trimming were worked out from the DNA. The sample consists of around 170,000 clones, roughly 80% of them appearing once. Germline loops: CDR1 SGHAT, CDR2 FQNNGV. The V end lost 2 bases, the J end lost 0 bases, and 7 bases lay between the germline ends. CDR3 length equals 14 residues. This clone was detected only a few times.

The TCR comes from a woman aged 65 to 85 with COVID-19, enrolled during active disease. V gene TRBV11-2 combines with J gene TRBJ1-1; D call uncertain. The source material was peripheral blood. CDR3 protein: CASSLNSMNTEAFF. The CDR3 DNA reads as TGTGCCAGCAGCTTAAACAGCATGAACACTGAAGCTTTCTTT.